Listed below are T cell receptor beta chains from one sample, sequenced in a study of cytomegalovirus exposure and HLA in healthy donors. Method: immunoSEQ multiplex PCR; TCRdb's copy keeps in-frame clones and lacks some. The sample includes over 65,000 clones, around 80% seen only once; the top ten take about 8%. Sequenced material: PBMCs. The source is a woman in her thirties in good health and CMV-seropositive. CDR3s include the opening cysteine and the closing phenylalanine or tryptophan. A D gene is named only where the DNA matches it firmly. Size tells how often a clone was seen (once, few, many) or the class of an expanded clone, and some rows leave it out.

V	D	size	length	J	CDR3	DNA
TRBV9	TRBD1	-	16	TRBJ2-7	CASSVDRGSSVYEQYF	TGTGCCAGCAGCGTGGACAGGGGGTCTTCGGTCTACGAGCAGTACTTC
TRBV19	-	-	14	TRBJ2-2	CATSGTLNTGELFF	TGTGCCACCTCTGGGACTCTGAACACCGGGGAGCTGTTTTTT
TRBV2	TRBD2	-	18	TRBJ2-3	CASRAGTSGRGGTDTQYF	TGTGCCAGCAGAGCCGGGACTAGCGGGAGAGGGGGCACAGATACGCAGTATTTT
TRBV6-4	-	-	13	TRBJ2-2	CASSDGGARELFF	TGTGCCAGCAGTGACGGCGGGGCCCGGGAGCTGTTTTTT
TRBV5-8	TRBD1	-	16	TRBJ2-2	CASSSSTGGRTGELFF	TGTGCCAGCAGCTCATCGACAGGGGGCAGGACCGGGGAGCTGTTTTTT
TRBV5-1	TRBD2	-	16	TRBJ2-7	CASSLATSGRSNEQYF	TGCGCCAGCAGCTTGGCGACTAGCGGGAGAAGTAACGAGCAGTACTTC
TRBV6-5	-	-	11	TRBJ1-1	CASSGFTEAFF	TGTGCCAGCAGCGGGTTCACTGAAGCTTTCTTT
TRBV4-2	TRBD1	-	16	TRBJ2-7	CASSQVRGTGKYPLSF	TGTGCCAGCAGCCAAGTGAGAGGGACAGGGAAATATCCCCTAAGTTTC
TRBV7-2	-	-	14	TRBJ2-1	CASSFARAANEQFF	TGTGCCAGCAGCTTCGCCAGGGCGGCCAATGAGCAGTTCTTC
TRBV29-1	-	-	11	TRBJ2-7	CSAQGTYEQYF	TGCAGCGCTCAGGGAACCTACGAGCAGTACTTC
TRBV6-6	-	-	14	TRBJ2-1	CASSLGTGYNEQFF	TGTGCCAGCAGTCTCGGAACAGGTTACAATGAGCAGTTCTTC
TRBV27	-	once	16	TRBJ1-5	CASSFSGNLGYPPQHF	TGTGCCAGCAGTTTTTCAGGGAATCTAGGGTATCCGCCCCAGCATTTT